This entry lists 22 T cell receptor beta chains sequenced from one sample in a study of blood T cell repertoires in COVID-19. Clones were sequenced by immunoSEQ multiplex PCR, and TCRdb holds only the in-frame ones, with some missing. This repertoire shows 270,000 or so clones, less than 95% found once; its top ten account for 2.8%. Sequencing used PBMCs or T cells enriched from blood (not recorded which). The receptors were gathered from a man aged 40-49 years who had been exposed to COVID-19.

The count of this clone is one. The chain uses TRBV18 and TRBJ2-7; 12 positions agree with TRBD1. V lost 5 bases and J lost 5; bases outside the gene matches: 7. The CDR3 consists of 15 residues. Per germline, CDR1 KGHSH and CDR2 LQKENI. The CDR3 sequence: CASSSLGQGADEQYF. In DNA form, the CDR3 reads TGTGCCAGCTCATCCTTGGGACAGGGGGCAGACGAGCAGTACTTC.

V usage is TRBV4-1 and J usage is TRBJ1-5, with D possibly matching TRBD1 (5 bases). The germline gives CDR1 MGHRA, CDR2 YSYEKL. The CDR3 sequence is 17 residues long. Trimming shortened V by 0 bases and J by 3 bases, and 15 bases separated the two germline ends. Written as DNA, the CDR3 is TGCGCCAGCAGCCAAGAAGAGTGGGTCAGGGACAATCAGCCCCAGCATTTT. Amino acids: CASSQEEWVRDNQPQHF.

This clone was found once. The V gene is TRBV5-6, the J gene TRBJ2-7; D might be TRBD2 (5 bases). The germline gives CDR1 SGHDT, CDR2 YYEEEE. The CDR3 has 15 residues. Trimming cost V 2 bases and J 6 bases, with 18 bases left between them. The CDR3 DNA sequence: TGTGCCAGCAGCTTACGAGGGAGTAGTTCAGGCGAGCAGTACTTC. Its protein is CASSLRGSSSGEQYF.

V gene TRBV7-3 combines with J gene TRBJ1-1; 8 bases are shared with TRBD1. The CDR3 is 15 amino acids. The trim removed 0 bases at V and 1 base at J, leaving 1 base unmatched. Per the germline V gene, CDR1 is SGHTA and CDR2 is FQGTGA. The CDR3 nucleotides read TGTGCCAGCAGCTTAACCGGGACAGGGAACACTGAAGCTTTCTTT. Amino acid sequence: CASSLTGTGNTEAFF.

The CDR3 sequence is CASSHPPPPAQHF. CDR3 nucleotides: TGTGCCAGCAGCCACCCTCCCCCTCCGGCCCAGCATTTT. The V and J genes are TRBV28 and TRBJ1-5, with D hard to call. The CDR3 loop spans 13 amino acids. Trimming stripped 6 bases from V and 11 bases from J, with 17 bases between. Looked up from germline, CDR1 is MDHEN and CDR2 is SYDVKM.

The CDR3 reads CASSWGTSGSWYF. CDR3 nucleotide sequence: TGTGCCAGCAGCTGGGGGACTAGCGGGAGTTGGTACTTC. This chain uses TRBV25-1 with TRBJ2-4, with 14 positions matching TRBD2. This CDR3 contains 13 residues. The ends lost 6 bases at V and 15 bases at J; junction bases unmatched: 7. Germline loops: CDR1 MGHDK, CDR2 SYGVNS.

This clone was picked up one time. This chain joins TRBV7-2 and TRBJ2-7; possibly TRBD1 for D (6 bases). The germline V gene has CDR1 SGHTA and CDR2 FQGNSA. The V end was cut by 5 bases, the J end by 3 bases, with 14 bases between. The CDR3 covers 14 residues. The CDR3 loop is CASSKLGTNYEQYF. The CDR3 region has the DNA TGTGCCAGCAGCAAGTTAGGGACAAACTACGAGCAGTACTTC.

This clone was seen once. The chain couples TRBV24-1 to TRBJ2-1, with D possibly matching TRBD1 (6 bases). V lost 4 bases to trimming and J lost 1 base, with 10 bases between them. Looked up from germline, CDR1 is KGHDR and CDR2 is SFDVKD. There are 15 residues in the CDR3. In DNA form, the CDR3 reads TGTGCCACCAGTGACGTTGGACAGTCCTACAATGAGCAGTTCTTC. Protein product: CATSDVGQSYNEQFF.

Details on this clone: Within the sample, other DNA sequences also encode this same CDR3. The gene calls are TRBV5-1 and TRBJ1-1; 7 bases are a match to TRBD1. The CDR3 spans 14 residues. Germline V gives CDR1 SGHRS, CDR2 YFSETQ. V lost 4 bases to trimming and J lost 4 bases; unmatched junction nucleotides: 7. The CDR3 DNA follows: TGCGCCAGCAGCCTAAGACAGGGTGGCACTGAAGCTTTCTTT. As protein: CASSLRQGGTEAFF.

In its sample, this clone was seen once. This rearrangement joins TRBV7-2 to TRBJ1-2, with TRBD1 as a possible D gene (5 bases). The CDR3 contains 14 residues. Trimming left V 2 bases short and J 8 bases short, with 15 bases between. Per germline, CDR1 SGHTA and CDR2 FQGNSA. The CDR3 DNA sequence: TGTGCCAGCAGCTTATCGAAGGGGCTTCCAGGCTACACCTTC. This codes for CASSLSKGLPGYTF.

The chain recombines TRBV19 with TRBJ2-1; the match to TRBD2 covers 14 bases. The trim removed 0 bases at V and 7 bases at J, leaving 2 bases unmatched. Germline V gene sequence: CDR1 LNHDA, CDR2 SQIVND (reference sequence). This CDR3 region has 16 residues. This CDR3 is CASSIDGTSGRNEQFF. For the CDR3, the DNA is TGTGCCAGTAGTATAGACGGGACTAGCGGGAGAAATGAGCAGTTCTTC.

V is TRBV3-1 (or the pseudogene TRBV3-2) and J is TRBJ2-3; TRBD2 agrees at 9 bases. V was clipped by 4 bases and J by 5 bases; unmatched bases: 10. The CDR3 has 16 amino acids. Per the germline V gene, CDR1 is LGHDT and CDR2 is YNNKEL (reference sequence). CDR3: CASSPSGREGKDTQYF. In nucleotides, the CDR3 is TGTGCCAGCAGCCCCTCGGGGCGGGAGGGAAAAGATACGCAGTATTTT.

J is TRBJ1-1 and V is TRBV24-1; a weak D match, TRBD1 (6 bases). Germline CDR1 is KGHDR and CDR2 is SFDVKD. CDR3 length: 15 residues. V was clipped by 5 bases and J by 3 bases, with 15 bases between them. The CDR3 here is CATSGSTGFHTEAFF. The CDR3 DNA sequence: TGTGCCACCAGTGGTTCGACAGGTTTCCACACTGAAGCTTTCTTT.

Only one count was recorded for this clone. The chain combines TRBV7-9 with TRBJ2-5; 7 nucleotides agree with TRBD2. The germline gives CDR1 SEHNR, CDR2 FQNEAQ (reference sequence). The CDR3 length is 19 residues. V lost 4 bases and J lost 4; bases outside the gene matches: 21. The CDR3 DNA follows: TGTGCCAGCAGCTCCACGTCGTTTATTAGCGGATGGGGGGGAGAGACCCAGTACTTC. Protein: CASSSTSFISGWGGETQYF.

The rearrangement uses TRBV25-1 and TRBJ2-1; 16 positions agree with TRBD2. Germline V gene sequence: CDR1 MGHDK, CDR2 SYGVNS. V lost 8 bases, J lost 8 bases, and 12 bases stayed unmatched. The CDR3 is 17 amino acids. Here the CDR3 DNA reads TGTGCCAGCCGACCCGGGACTAGCGGGAGGGCTACGGATGAGCAGTTCTTC. This codes for CASRPGTSGRATDEQFF.

This clone was recorded once. This chain connects TRBV19 to TRBJ2-4; D possibly corresponds to TRBD2 (6 bases). This CDR3 contains 12 residues. V lost 6 bases, J lost 16 bases, and 19 bases lay in between. Germline CDR1 reads LNHDA; CDR2 reads SQIVND (reference sequence). The CDR3 region is CASSMDGLSLYF. In DNA, the CDR3 is TGTGCCAGTAGCATGGATGGACTAAGTCTCTACTTC.

On this clone: Other DNA sequences from this sample encode an identical CDR3 as well. CDR3 sequence: CASSRTGGDTEAFF. In DNA, the CDR3 is TGTGCCAGCAGTCGGACAGGGGGTGACACTGAAGCTTTCTTT. This sequence joins TRBV6-5 and TRBJ1-1, with 10 bases matching TRBD1. CDR1 and CDR2 (germline): MNHEY, SVGAGI. There are 14 residues in the CDR3. V dropped 5 bases and J dropped 3; count of bases not matched to a gene: 3.

The DNA for the CDR3 is TGTGCCAGCAGCCTCCAAGAGACCCAGTACTTC. Translating it yields CASSLQETQYF. The genes are TRBV7-2 and TRBJ2-5; D gene ambiguous. Per the germline V gene, CDR1 is SGHTA and CDR2 is FQGNSA. The CDR3 covers 11 residues. The V and J ends lost 5 bases and 1 base respectively, with 2 bases between them.

The rearrangement links TRBV6-2 or TRBV6-3 to TRBJ1-2; D is unresolved. The CDR3 contains 16 residues. CDR1 MNHEY and CDR2 SVGEGT come from the germline V gene. V gave up 4 bases and J gave up 5 bases, with 20 bases separating them. CDR3 DNA sequence: TGTGCCAGCAGTTCCCGCCATCAGGCTTCGGGGTATGGCTACACCTTC. Protein: CASSSRHQASGYGYTF.

The chain combines TRBV6-6 with TRBJ2-5, with 14 bases lining up with TRBD2. The CDR3 is 15 residues long. V shed 2 bases, J shed 5 bases, and the junction held 1 base outside the gene matches. CDR1 and CDR2 from the germline V gene are MNHNY and SVGAGI (reference sequence). Here the CDR3 reads CASSYGTSGSETQYF. CDR3 nucleotides: TGTGCCAGCAGTTACGGGACTAGCGGGAGCGAGACCCAGTACTTC.

The chain recombines TRBV19 with TRBJ1-1; perhaps TRBD1 as D (5 bases). This CDR3 is built from 15 residues. Germline CDR1 is LNHDA and CDR2 is SQIVND (reference sequence). Trimming stripped 7 bases from V and 4 bases from J, with 19 bases between. The chain's CDR3 is CASTSGGARGTEAFF. The CDR3 DNA is TGTGCCAGTACCTCCGGCGGGGCTAGAGGCACTGAAGCTTTCTTT.

For the CDR3, the DNA is TGTGCCAGCAGTCCAGACCTGGGACTAGCGGGAAGGAAGGCCTACGAGCAGTACTTC. Translated, it gives CASSPDLGLAGRKAYEQYF. The chain joins TRBV6-6 to TRBJ2-7; TRBD2 matches at 13 bases. V gave up 5 bases and J gave up 2 bases; unmatched junction bases: 15. This CDR3 has 19 residues. Germline CDR1 MNHNY, CDR2 SVGAGI (reference sequence).